A selection of T cell receptor beta chains follows, all from one sample in a study of graft-versus-host responses after intestinal transplantation. The method was immunoSEQ multiplex PCR; TCRdb's version includes in-frame clones alone and lacks a portion of them. The data contain approximately 16,000 clones, roughly 80% of them singletons. This material consisted of ileum tissue, taken 17 days after transplant. The receptor source for this set is a human patient who received an intestinal transplant, so some T cells may come from the graft donor. Each CDR3 is given with its conserved first and last residue. A D gene is named only where the DNA matches it firmly. Only some rows state a clone size, as once, few, many or a class for expanded clones.

v_call,clone_size,j_call,d_call,cdr3_aa,cdr3_nt
TRBV28,-,TRBJ1-5,-,CASSLRQDAYQPQHF,TGTGCCAGCAGTCTTCGACAGGACGCCTATCAGCCCCAGCATTTT
TRBV7-9,-,TRBJ2-7,-,CASSLGQGTFYEQYF,TGTGCCAGCAGCTTAGGCCAGGGCACCTTCTACGAGCAGTACTTC
TRBV7-2,once,TRBJ2-1,-,CASSFGGHNEQFF,TGTGCCAGCAGCTTCGGAGGCCACAATGAGCAGTTCTTC
TRBV19,-,TRBJ2-1,TRBD1,CASSFGQGASEQFF,TGTGCCAGTAGCTTCGGGCAGGGGGCGAGTGAGCAGTTCTTC
TRBV7-2,-,TRBJ1-3,TRBD1,CASSVRTGGSGNTIYF,TGTGCCAGCAGCGTCCGGACAGGGGGCTCTGGAAACACCATATATTTT
TRBV28,-,TRBJ2-1,-,CASSKTLREQFF,TGTGCCAGCAGCAAGACTCTTCGAGAGCAGTTCTTC
TRBV2,-,TRBJ2-7,-,CASSDGATSSEQYF,TGTGCCAGCAGTGATGGGGCAACTAGTAGCGAGCAGTACTTC
TRBV6-1,-,TRBJ1-4,-,CASSDGPRSEKLFF,TGTGCCAGCAGTGACGGACCCAGGAGTGAAAAACTGTTTTTT
TRBV28,-,TRBJ1-2,TRBD1,CASSSWTGEGYGYTF,TGTGCCAGCAGTTCTTGGACAGGGGAAGGCTATGGCTACACCTTC
TRBV9,-,TRBJ2-1,TRBD2,CASSVGTGGYEQFF,TGTGCCAGCAGCGTAGGAACGGGAGGGTATGAGCAGTTCTTC
TRBV2,-,TRBJ1-2,-,CASSDHGNPYGYTF,TGTGCCAGCAGCGATCACGGAAACCCCTATGGCTACACCTTC
TRBV29-1,-,TRBJ2-5,TRBD1,CSVSTGTGGTHVHF,TGCAGCGTGTCTACCGGGACAGGGGGTACTCATGTCCACTTC
TRBV28,-,TRBJ1-3,-,CASSMGSEGNTIYF,TGTGCCAGCTCAATGGGCAGTGAGGGAAACACCATATATTTT
TRBV28,-,TRBJ2-3,TRBD2,CASSHTSGSTADTQYF,TGTGCCAGCAGCCATACTAGCGGGAGTACGGCAGATACGCAGTATTTT
TRBV6-4,-,TRBJ2-2,-,CASERFGELFF,TGTGCCAGCGAACGGTTCGGGGAGCTGTTTTTT
TRBV29-1,-,TRBJ2-4,-,CSVSSGAKNIQYF,TGCAGCGTCTCGTCGGGGGCCAAAAACATTCAGTACTTC
TRBV7-2,-,TRBJ2-7,-,CASSFKIWAESSYEQYF,TGTGCCAGCAGTTTCAAAATATGGGCGGAGAGCTCCTACGAGCAGTACTTC
TRBV6-5,-,TRBJ2-7,-,CASSYSPGLREQYF,TGTGCCAGCAGTTACTCCCCGGGACTCCGCGAGCAGTACTTC
TRBV6-6,-,TRBJ2-1,TRBD2,CASTSTSGGVATEQFF,TGTGCCAGCACTTCGACTAGCGGAGGGGTAGCTACTGAGCAGTTCTTC
TRBV30,-,TRBJ2-7,TRBD2,CAWSGSSGRAYEQYF,TGTGCCTGGAGTGGTAGTAGCGGGAGGGCCTACGAGCAGTACTTC
TRBV7-6,-,TRBJ2-1,-,CASSPPDWNEQFF,TGTGCCAGCAGCCCCCCGGACTGGAATGAGCAGTTCTTC
TRBV9,-,TRBJ2-1,TRBD2,CASSPSAGGTEQFF,TGTGCCAGCAGCCCCTCAGCGGGAGGGACCGAGCAGTTCTTC